This T cell receptor (beta chain) stems from a study of blood T cell repertoires in COVID-19. Across the whole study: Samples of COVID-19 (acute and convalescent) were obtained from the United States, Italy and Spain.

Produced via immunoSEQ multiplex PCR; TCRdb's table is partial and in-frame only. Found here are about 240,000 clones, approximately 78% of them singletons; the top ten hold less than 4%. This clone appeared once. The CDR3 is made up of 14 amino acids. Germline values: CDR1 MDHEN, CDR2 SYDVKM. V was clipped by 5 bases and J by 0 bases, with 10 bases between them. The chain links TRBV28 to TRBJ1-1, with D possibly TRBD1 on 5 matching bases. This sequence originates from a woman between 18 and 30 years old with acute or convalescent COVID-19. The sample was peripheral blood. The CDR3 protein is CASSMDTLNTEAFF. Written as DNA, the CDR3 is TGTGCCAGCAGTATGGACACGTTGAACACTGAAGCTTTCTTT.